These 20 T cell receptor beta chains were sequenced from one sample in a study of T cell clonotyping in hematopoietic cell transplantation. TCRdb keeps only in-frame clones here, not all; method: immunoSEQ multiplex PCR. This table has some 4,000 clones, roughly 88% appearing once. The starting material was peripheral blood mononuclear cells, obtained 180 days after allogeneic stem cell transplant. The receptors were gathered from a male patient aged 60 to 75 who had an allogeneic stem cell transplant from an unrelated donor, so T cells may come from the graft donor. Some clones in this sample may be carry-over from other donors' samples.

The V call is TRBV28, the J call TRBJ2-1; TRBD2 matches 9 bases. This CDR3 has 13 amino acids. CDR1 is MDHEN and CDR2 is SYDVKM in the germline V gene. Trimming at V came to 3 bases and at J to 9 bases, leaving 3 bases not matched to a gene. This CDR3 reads CASSFGLAIEQFF. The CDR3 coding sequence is TGTGCCAGCAGTTTCGGACTAGCGATTGAGCAGTTCTTC.

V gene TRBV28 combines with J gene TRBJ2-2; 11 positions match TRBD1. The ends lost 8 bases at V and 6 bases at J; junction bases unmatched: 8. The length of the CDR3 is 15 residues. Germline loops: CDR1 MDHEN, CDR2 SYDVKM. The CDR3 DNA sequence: TGTGCCAGCCGACGACCGGGACAGGGGGCCGGGGAGCTGTTTTTT. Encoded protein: CASRRPGQGAGELFF.

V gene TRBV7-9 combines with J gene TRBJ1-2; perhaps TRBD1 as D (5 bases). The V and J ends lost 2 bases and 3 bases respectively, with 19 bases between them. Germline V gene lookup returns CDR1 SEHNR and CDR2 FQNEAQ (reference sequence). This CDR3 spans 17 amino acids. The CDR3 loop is CASSLLAGMGWDYGYTF. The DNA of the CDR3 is TGTGCCAGCAGCTTACTAGCAGGGATGGGCTGGGACTATGGCTACACCTTC.

CDR3 sequence: CASRTGTANNEQFF. CDR3 DNA: TGTGCCAGCAGAACCGGGACAGCCAACAATGAGCAGTTCTTC. V is TRBV7-6 and J is TRBJ2-1; TRBD1 matches at 7 bases. CDR3 length: 14 amino acids. V was clipped by 6 bases and J by 5 bases; unmatched bases: 7. Per germline, CDR1 SGHVS and CDR2 FNYEAQ.

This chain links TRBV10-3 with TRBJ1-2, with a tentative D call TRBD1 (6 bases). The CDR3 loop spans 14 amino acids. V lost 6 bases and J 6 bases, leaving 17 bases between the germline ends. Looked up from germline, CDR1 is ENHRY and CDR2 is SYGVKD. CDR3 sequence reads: CAIRSGARSHGYTF. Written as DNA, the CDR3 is TGTGCCATCAGGTCAGGGGCCCGCAGTCATGGCTACACCTTC.

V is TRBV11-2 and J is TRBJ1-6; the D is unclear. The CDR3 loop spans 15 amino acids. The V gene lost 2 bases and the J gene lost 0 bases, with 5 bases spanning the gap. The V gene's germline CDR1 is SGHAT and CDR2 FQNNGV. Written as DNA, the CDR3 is TGTGCCAGCAGCTTATCAAGCTCCTATAATTCACCCCTCCACTTT. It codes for CASSLSSSYNSPLHF.

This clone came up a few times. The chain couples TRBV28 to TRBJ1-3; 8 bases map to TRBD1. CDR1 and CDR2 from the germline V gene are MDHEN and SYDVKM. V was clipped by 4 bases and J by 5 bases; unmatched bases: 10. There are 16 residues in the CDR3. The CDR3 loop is CASSWDEWDRRNTIYF. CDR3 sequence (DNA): TGTGCCAGCAGTTGGGACGAATGGGACAGGCGAAACACCATATATTTT.

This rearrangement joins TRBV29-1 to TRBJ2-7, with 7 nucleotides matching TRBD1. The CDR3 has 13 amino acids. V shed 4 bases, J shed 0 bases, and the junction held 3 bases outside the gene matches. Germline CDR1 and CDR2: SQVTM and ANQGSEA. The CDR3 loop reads CSVGGGTSYEQYF. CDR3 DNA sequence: TGCAGCGTTGGAGGGGGCACCTCCTACGAGCAGTACTTC.

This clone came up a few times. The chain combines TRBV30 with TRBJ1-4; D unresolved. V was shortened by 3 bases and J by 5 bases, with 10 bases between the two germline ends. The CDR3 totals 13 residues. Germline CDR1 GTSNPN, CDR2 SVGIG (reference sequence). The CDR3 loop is CAWSDVDNEKLFF. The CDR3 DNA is TGTGCCTGGAGCGACGTGGACAATGAAAAACTGTTTTTT.

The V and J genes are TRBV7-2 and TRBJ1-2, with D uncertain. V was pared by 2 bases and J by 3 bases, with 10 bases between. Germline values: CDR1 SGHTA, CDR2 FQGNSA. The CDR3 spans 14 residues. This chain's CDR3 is CASSLLTRDYGYTF. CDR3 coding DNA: TGTGCCAGCAGCTTACTAACAAGGGACTATGGCTACACCTTC.

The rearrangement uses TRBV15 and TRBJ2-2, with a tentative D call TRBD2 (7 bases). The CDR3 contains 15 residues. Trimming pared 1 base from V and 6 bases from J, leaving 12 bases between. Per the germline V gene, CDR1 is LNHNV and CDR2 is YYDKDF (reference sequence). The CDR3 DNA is TGTGCCACCAGCAGAGTTGGGGGGGCAGCCGGGGAGCTGTTTTTT. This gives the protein CATSRVGGAAGELFF.

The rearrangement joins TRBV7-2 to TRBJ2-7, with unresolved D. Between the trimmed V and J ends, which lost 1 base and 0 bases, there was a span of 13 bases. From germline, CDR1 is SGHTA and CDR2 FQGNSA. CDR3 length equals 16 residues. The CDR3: CASSLGNPGLSYEQYF. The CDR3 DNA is TGTGCCAGCAGCTTAGGTAATCCCGGCCTCTCCTACGAGCAGTACTTC. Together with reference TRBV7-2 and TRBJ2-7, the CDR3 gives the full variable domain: GAGVSQSPSNKVTEKGKDVELRCDPISGHTALYWYRQSLGQGLEFLIYFQGNSAPDKSGLPSDRFSAERTGGSVSTLTIQRTQQEDSAVYLCASSLGNPGLSYEQYFGPGTRLTVT.

The CDR3 DNA reads TGTGCCAGCAGCCCCAGACAAGGGGGGAACAATGAGCAGTTCTTC. Its protein is CASSPRQGGNNEQFF. This chain joins TRBV7-9 and TRBJ2-1; D possibly uses TRBD1 or TRBD2 (6 bases each). The V and J ends lost 5 bases and 5 bases respectively, with 16 bases between them. The CDR3 covers 15 residues. Germline CDR1 is SEHNR and CDR2 is FQNEAQ (reference sequence).

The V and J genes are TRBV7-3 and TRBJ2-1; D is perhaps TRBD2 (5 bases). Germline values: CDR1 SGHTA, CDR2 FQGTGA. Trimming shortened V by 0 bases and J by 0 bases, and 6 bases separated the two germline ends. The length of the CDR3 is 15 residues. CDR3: CASSLTTSSYNEQFF. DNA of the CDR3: TGTGCCAGCAGCTTAACAACTAGCTCCTACAATGAGCAGTTCTTC.

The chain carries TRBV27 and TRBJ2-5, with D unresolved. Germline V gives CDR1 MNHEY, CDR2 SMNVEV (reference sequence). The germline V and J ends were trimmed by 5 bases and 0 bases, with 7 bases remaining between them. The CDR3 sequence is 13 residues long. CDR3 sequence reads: CASSNANQETQYF. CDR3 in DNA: TGTGCCAGCAGTAACGCCAACCAAGAGACCCAGTACTTC.

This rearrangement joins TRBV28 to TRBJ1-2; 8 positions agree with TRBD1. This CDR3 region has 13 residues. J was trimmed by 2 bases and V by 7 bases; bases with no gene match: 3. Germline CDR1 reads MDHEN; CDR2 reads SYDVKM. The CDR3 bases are TGTGCCAGCACCTGGACAGGGAACTATGGCTACACCTTC. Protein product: CASTWTGNYGYTF.

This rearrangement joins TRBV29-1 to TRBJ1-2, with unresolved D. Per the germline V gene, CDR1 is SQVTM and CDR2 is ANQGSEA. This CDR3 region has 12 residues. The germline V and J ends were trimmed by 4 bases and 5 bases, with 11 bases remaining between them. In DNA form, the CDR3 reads TGCAGCGTTGTCGAACGGGGTTATGGCTACACCTTC. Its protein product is CSVVERGYGYTF.

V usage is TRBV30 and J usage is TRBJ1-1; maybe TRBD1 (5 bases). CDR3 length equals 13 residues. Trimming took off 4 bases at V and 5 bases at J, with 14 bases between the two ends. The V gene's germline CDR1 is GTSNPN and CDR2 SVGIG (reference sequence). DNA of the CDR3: TGTGCCTGGAAGACGGGGGGGGGAACTGAAGCTTTCTTT. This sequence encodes CAWKTGGGTEAFF.

The CDR3 nucleotides read TGTGCCAGCAGCTTAGGGATTGGGAGCAGACATAATGAAAAACTGTTTTTT. Protein product: CASSLGIGSRHNEKLFF. This chain connects TRBV11-2 to TRBJ1-4, with D uncertain. Germline V gene data show CDR1 as SGHAT and CDR2 as FQNNGV. The CDR3 consists of 17 residues. V was trimmed by 1 base and J by 4 bases, leaving 16 bases between them.

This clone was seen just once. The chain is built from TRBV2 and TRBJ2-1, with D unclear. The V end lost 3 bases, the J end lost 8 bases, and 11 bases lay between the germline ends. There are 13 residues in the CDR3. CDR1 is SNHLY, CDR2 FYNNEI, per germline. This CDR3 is CASSEPGFHEQFF. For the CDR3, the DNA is TGTGCCAGCAGTGAGCCAGGATTCCATGAGCAGTTCTTC.